This TCR beta chain is drawn from a study of blood T cell repertoires in COVID-19. Per the germline V gene, CDR1 is ENHRY and CDR2 is SYGVKD. The CDR3 runs 15 residues. V was clipped by 4 bases and J by 4 bases, with 16 bases between them. Measured with immunoSEQ multiplex PCR; TCRdb has only the in-frame clones, and not every one. The sample includes fewer than 200,000 clones, roughly 80% of them seen just once. The study recruited people aged about 18 to 89 years across about two dozen US areas. The V gene is TRBV10-3, the J gene TRBJ1-1; D is possibly TRBD1 (5 bases). This TCR came from a woman in her fifties or sixties who had recovered from COVID-19. The source material was PBMCs or T cells enriched from blood (not recorded which). In nucleotides, the CDR3 is TGTGCCATCAGTGCGGGCGGGGGGTTTGGCACTGAAGCTTTCTTT. It codes for CAISAGGGFGTEAFF.